The source of this TCR beta chain is a study of Ad26.COV2.S vaccination and SARS-CoV-2 variants. There are 14 residues in the CDR3. The V segment lost 5 bases and the J segment 7 bases; nucleotides outside the gene matches: 10. Germline V gives CDR1 SEHNR, CDR2 FQNEAQ (reference sequence). Measured with immunoSEQ multiplex PCR; TCRdb has only the in-frame clones, and not every one. The table shows around 310,000 clones, with around 90% occurring only once. The sample's treatment: roughly 20 received Ad26.COV2.S at low or high dose, single or two shots; 5 received placebo; per-sample allocation not given. Samples analyzed were those drawn on day 63 after the first vaccine or placebo injection.

The TCR comes from a person aged 18 to 59 who received the Ad26.COV2.S COVID-19 vaccine or a placebo. The sequencing used peripheral blood, collected in a trial of Ad26.COV2.S vaccine versus placebo. The chain joins TRBV7-9 to TRBJ1-1, with 7 bases matching TRBD1. This CDR3 is CASSEEGAPDEAFF. In nucleotides, the CDR3 is TGTGCCAGCAGCGAAGAGGGGGCGCCTGATGAAGCTTTCTTT.